This TCR beta chain was documented in a study of T cell responses to AZD1222 COVID-19 vaccine. The study's findings and limits: Scientists sampled the repertoires only once the peak T cell response had passed. Donors, mostly white British, included more females; clonal diversity was possibly underestimated.

The CDR3 consists of 15 residues. V gave up 3 bases and J gave up 0 bases, with 8 bases separating them. Germline loops: CDR1 LGHDT, CDR2 YNNKEL (reference sequence). Here immunoSEQ multiplex PCR was the method, and the copy in TCRdb shows in-frame clones only, minus some. In the table there are 140,000 to 150,000 clones, roughly 80% of which are singletons. Worth noting for this clone: No antigen is known for it.

The chain uses TRBV3-1 (or the pseudogene TRBV3-2) and TRBJ2-2; D might be TRBD2 (5 bases). The input for sequencing was peripheral blood, taken on day 0 of MenACWY control vaccination. The clonotype originates from an adult in good health. The CDR3 DNA is TGTGCCAGCAGCCATGGACTGACGAACACCGGGGAGCTGTTTTTT. Amino acids: CASSHGLTNTGELFF.